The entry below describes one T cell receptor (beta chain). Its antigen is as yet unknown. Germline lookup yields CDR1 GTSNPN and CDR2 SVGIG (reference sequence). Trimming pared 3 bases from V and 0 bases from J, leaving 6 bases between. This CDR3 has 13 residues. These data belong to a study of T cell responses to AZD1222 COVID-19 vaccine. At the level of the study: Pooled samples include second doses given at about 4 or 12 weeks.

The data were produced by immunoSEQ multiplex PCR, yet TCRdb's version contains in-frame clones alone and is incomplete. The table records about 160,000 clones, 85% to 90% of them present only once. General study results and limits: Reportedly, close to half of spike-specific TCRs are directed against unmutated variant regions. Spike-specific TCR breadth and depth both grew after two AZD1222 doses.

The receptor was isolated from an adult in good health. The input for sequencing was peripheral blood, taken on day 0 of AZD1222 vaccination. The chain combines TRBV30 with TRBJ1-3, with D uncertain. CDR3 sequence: CAWRSISGNTIYF. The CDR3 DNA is TGTGCCTGGAGGTCAATCTCTGGAAACACCATATATTTT. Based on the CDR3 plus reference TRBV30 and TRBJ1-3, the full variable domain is SQTIHQWPATLVQPVGSPLSLECTVEGTSNPNLYWYRQAAGRGLQLLFYSVGIGQISSEVPQNLSASRPQDRQFILSSKKLLLSDSGFYLCAWRSISGNTIYFGEGSWLTVV.